The text below deals with one T cell receptor beta chain. The specificity of this receptor is unknown. One base away there is no much larger clone; base qualities are not given. The data derive from a study of control samples from healthy donors and cancer patients (dated by TCRdb to 2018 to 2021). Receptor amplification or capture employed the immunoSEQ multiplex PCR assay. In its TCRdb copy, this immuneACCESS table keeps in-frame sequences only and misses some clones. Where compared with another copy, unresolved V genes explain less than half of these, and the others have no known cause. The sample table lists about 140,000 clones, 94% of them with a count of one. Around 13% of the sample comes from the top ten. This TCR was sampled from a middle-aged man in good health. The sequencing sample was made of blood.

The sequenced DNA is TGCGCCAGCAGCCCCCAGGGGTATCAGCCCCAGCATTTT. Translated, it reads CASSPQGYQPQHF. The V gene is TRBV5-1 and the J gene is TRBJ1-5; the D gene is possibly TRBD1, with 6 bases matching. Taken from the germline V gene, the CDR1 and CDR2 loops are SGHRS and YFSETQ. Measured from the cysteine to the phenylalanine, the CDR3 is 13 residues long. Only the CDR3 region is kept as DNA, spanning 39 bases read in frame from base 1. The trim is 4 bases for V and 5 bases for J, with a gap of 10 bases between the germline ends.